Listed here is a single T cell receptor beta chain. Its specificity is not known. This table comes from immunoSEQ multiplex PCR, and its TCRdb copy is limited to in-frame clones, with some not included. The sample yields around 180,000 clones, around 92% seen once. The V gene's germline CDR1 is SGHDT and CDR2 YYEEEE. This CDR3 region has 11 residues. Trimming pared 0 bases from V and 6 bases from J, leaving 3 bases between. This sample was included in a study of T cell responses to AZD1222 COVID-19 vaccine. Study outcomes and limitations: Only a handful of AZD1222 recipients tested seropositive at baseline. Among vaccine-associated CD4 TCRs, coverage spanned spike, with dominance at 160-218 and 743-854.

The clonotype comes from an adult in good health. This specimen was peripheral blood, taken on day 0 of AZD1222 vaccination. V and J are TRBV5-6 and TRBJ1-1, with unresolved D. The CDR3 region is CASSLGSEAFF. CDR3 bases: TGTGCCAGCAGCTTGGGCTCTGAAGCTTTCTTT. The variable domain in full, completed from reference TRBV5-6 and TRBJ1-1, reads DAGVTQSPTHLIKTRGQQVTLRCSPKSGHDTVSWYQQALGQGPQFIFQYYEEEERQRGNFPDRFSGHQFPNYSSELNVNALLLGDSALYLCASSLGSEAFFGQGTRLTVV.